This T cell receptor beta chain was captured by sequencing in a study of T cell changes during pregnancy in multiple sclerosis. Method: immunoSEQ multiplex PCR; TCRdb's copy keeps in-frame clones and lacks some. The table has 93,000 or so clones, around 90% seen once. The length of the CDR3 is 15 residues. Deletions cut 7 bases from V and 0 bases from J, with 15 bases between. Germline V CDR1 and CDR2: SQVTM, ANQGSEA. Sequencing was performed on peripheral blood, taken before pregnancy. The sequence was obtained from a female donor with multiple sclerosis, enrolled in a pregnancy study. The chain recombines TRBV29-1 with TRBJ2-2, with D tentatively TRBD2 (7 bases). The CDR3 spells CSGRGGRANTGELFF. CDR3 in DNA: TGCAGCGGGAGGGGGGGTCGCGCGAACACCGGGGAGCTGTTTTTT.